Below, 19 T cell receptor beta chains from the same sample are listed, as sequenced in a study of blood T cell repertoires in COVID-19. Method: immunoSEQ multiplex PCR; TCRdb's copy keeps in-frame clones and lacks some. Among 150,000 to 200,000 clones, roughly 90% were seen once, and the ten largest hold 10% to 11%. Source material: peripheral blood. The receptor set was obtained from a woman in her fifties or sixties with COVID-19, enrolled during active disease.

The chain is built from TRBV7-9 and TRBJ1-6; no firm D call. V dropped 3 bases and J dropped 7 bases, with 10 bases sitting between them. CDR3 size: 14 residues. Germline CDR1 reads SEHNR; CDR2 reads FQNEAQ (reference sequence). The DNA of the CDR3 is TGTGCCAGCAGCTTGAGAGGTGAAAATTCACCCCTCCACTTT. Translated: CASSLRGENSPLHF.

This rearrangement joins TRBV4-3 to TRBJ2-3; 9 nucleotides align to TRBD2. Germline-derived CDR1 and CDR2 are LGHNA and YSLEER. The V segment lost 4 bases and the J segment 6 bases; nucleotides outside the gene matches: 11. This CDR3 has 16 residues. In nucleotides, the CDR3 is TGCGCCAGCAGCCTGGGGGCTAGCGGGGTATTGGATACGCAGTATTTT. Its protein product is CASSLGASGVLDTQYF.

The V gene is TRBV19, the J gene TRBJ1-2; possible D gene TRBD1, 6 bases. The CDR3 runs 12 residues. The V and J ends lost 7 bases and 6 bases respectively, with 12 bases between them. Germline V CDR1 and CDR2: LNHDA, SQIVND (reference sequence). For the CDR3, the DNA is TGTGCCAGTATAGGGGGGGTAGATGGCTACACCTTC. It is translated as CASIGGVDGYTF.

The J gene is TRBJ1-1, the V gene TRBV7-2; D call uncertain. This CDR3 has 15 residues. CDR1 and CDR2 (germline): SGHTA, FQGNSA. V gave up 5 bases and J gave up 1 base, with 14 bases separating them. CDR3 DNA sequence: TGTGCCAGCAGCCCAACCTTTACAAGGAACACTGAAGCTTTCTTT. Translating gives CASSPTFTRNTEAFF.

This rearrangement joins TRBV2 to TRBJ2-3, with TRBD2 matching 11 bases. This CDR3 spans 15 amino acids. V lost 5 bases and J lost 4; bases outside the gene matches: 5. Looked up from germline, CDR1 is SNHLY and CDR2 is FYNNEI. This chain's CDR3 is CASSPTSGIADTQYF. The CDR3 nucleotides read TGTGCCAGCAGTCCGACTAGCGGGATTGCAGATACGCAGTATTTT.

The rearrangement links TRBV30 to TRBJ1-2; 8 bases align to TRBD1. This CDR3 region has 14 residues. With V trimmed by 5 bases and J by 4 bases, 9 bases remained unmatched. Germline assignment: CDR1 GTSNPN and CDR2 SVGIG (reference sequence). The CDR3, as DNA: TGTGCCTGGGGGACAGGCCAGCACTCCTATGGCTACACCTTC. Protein: CAWGTGQHSYGYTF.

This chain connects TRBV11-3 to TRBJ2-3, with 9 bases lining up with TRBD1. CDR3 length: 14 residues. Germline loops: CDR1 SGHNT, CDR2 YENEEA. The junction had 7 bases not matched to a gene; V was cut back by 8 bases and J by 4 bases. The CDR3 coding sequence is TGTGCCAGCGGAGGACAGGGGCCCCCAGATACGCAGTATTTT. Translating gives CASGGQGPPDTQYF.

This sequence joins TRBV7-8 and TRBJ2-7, with D possibly TRBD1 on 5 matching bases. The CDR3 is made up of 13 amino acids. Trimming removed 1 base from V and 11 bases from J, with 15 bases in between. The germline gives CDR1 SGHVS, CDR2 FQNEAQ. As DNA, the CDR3 is TGTGCCAGCAGCTTAGGCTCCGACAGAGGCGAGTACTTC. Translation: CASSLGSDRGEYF.

The V and J genes are TRBV5-1 and TRBJ1-1; 7 nucleotides match TRBD1. The V gene's germline CDR1 is SGHRS and CDR2 YFSETQ. The CDR3 length is 13 residues. The V gene end was trimmed by 3 bases and the J gene end by 5 bases; junction bases not matched to a gene: 4. The CDR3 DNA follows: TGCGCCAGCAGCTCCCCAGGGGGGACTGAAGCTTTCTTT. Protein sequence: CASSSPGGTEAFF.

The chain has TRBV28 and TRBJ1-5; 12 positions match TRBD1. The CDR3 loop spans 14 amino acids. V lost 7 bases, J lost 6 bases, and 4 bases stayed unmatched. CDR1 is MDHEN, CDR2 SYDVKM, per germline. The CDR3 reads CASTGQGAVQPQHF. The DNA for the CDR3 is TGTGCCAGCACGGGACAGGGGGCAGTTCAGCCCCAGCATTTT.

The CDR3 reads CASSQVIAGGEYNEQFF. CDR3 in DNA: TGTGCCAGCAGCCAAGTTATAGCGGGTGGGGAATACAATGAGCAGTTCTTC. This chain uses TRBV4-2 with TRBJ2-1, with TRBD2 matching over 7 bases. Germline V gene sequence: CDR1 LGHNA, CDR2 YNFKEQ. Trimming removed 1 base from V and 4 bases from J; junction bases left unmatched: 10. The CDR3 has 17 amino acids.

The genes are TRBV5-1 and TRBJ2-3, with 9 bases aligning to TRBD2. Germline values: CDR1 SGHRS, CDR2 YFSETQ. CDR3 length: 16 residues. Losses at the gene ends were 2 bases for V and 3 bases for J; bases not matched to a gene: 7. Here the CDR3 DNA reads TGCGCCAGCAGCTTCCATAGCGGGAGAACTACAGATACGCAGTATTTT. Protein sequence: CASSFHSGRTTDTQYF.

The J gene is TRBJ1-1, the V gene TRBV19; the D is unclear. Trimming took 2 bases from V and 0 from J, leaving 10 bases between them. CDR3 size: 15 residues. The V gene's germline CDR1 is LNHDA and CDR2 SQIVND (reference sequence). The CDR3 nucleotides read TGTGCCAGTAGTATAACTCGATTCATGAACACTGAAGCTTTCTTT. Translated: CASSITRFMNTEAFF.

In its sample, this clone was seen once. This chain uses TRBV5-1 with TRBJ2-1; D might be TRBD1 (6 bases). Germline V gene lookup returns CDR1 SGHRS and CDR2 YFSETQ. The length of the CDR3 is 19 residues. Trimming pared 1 base from V and 5 bases from J, leaving 25 bases between. As DNA, the CDR3 is TGCGCCAGCAGCTTGATACAGGGATACACCGGGGCCGGGGACAATGAGCAGTTCTTC. Protein: CASSLIQGYTGAGDNEQFF.

The V gene is TRBV18, the J gene TRBJ2-1; maybe TRBD1 (6 bases). V lost 2 bases and J lost 0, with 11 bases in between. The CDR3 extends over 16 amino acids. CDR1 is KGHSH, CDR2 LQKENI, per germline. DNA for the CDR3: TGTGCCAGCTCACCAAAGACAGGCAGCTCCTACAATGAGCAGTTCTTC. Translation: CASSPKTGSSYNEQFF.

The chain uses TRBV2 and TRBJ2-7, with a possible D match to TRBD2 (6 bases). With 6 bases removed from V and 3 bases from J, the gap between germline ends came to 12 bases. Germline CDR1 SNHLY, CDR2 FYNNEI. The CDR3 is made up of 13 amino acids. CDR3 in DNA: TGTGCCAGCAGCCCGACTAGTCTCTACGAGCAGTACTTC. Translated: CASSPTSLYEQYF.

This clone was seen just once. This rearrangement joins TRBV28 to TRBJ2-2, with 9 bases matching TRBD1. Unmatched junction bases numbered 11, after V lost 2 bases and J lost 4 bases. The CDR3 contains 18 residues. Germline V gives CDR1 MDHEN, CDR2 SYDVKM. The CDR3 spells CASSLAAGTGTPTGELFF. CDR3 coding DNA: TGTGCCAGCAGTTTAGCGGCCGGGACAGGGACTCCCACCGGGGAGCTGTTTTTT.

This chain joins TRBV28 and TRBJ2-2; 10 nucleotides agree with TRBD2. The germline gives CDR1 MDHEN, CDR2 SYDVKM. This CDR3 spans 15 amino acids. With 8 bases clipped from V and 7 bases from J, the junction kept 10 bases outside the gene matches. The CDR3 DNA follows: TGTGCCAGCTCCCGGCTAGCGGGAGCGGTCGGGGAGCTGTTTTTT. It encodes CASSRLAGAVGELFF.

This clone was picked up one time. The rearrangement links TRBV5-1 to TRBJ2-3; a weak D match, TRBD1 (5 bases). CDR1 is SGHRS, CDR2 YFSETQ, per germline. The CDR3 covers 15 residues. The germline V and J ends were trimmed by 0 bases and 2 bases, with 10 bases remaining between them. The CDR3 DNA follows: TGCGCCAGCAGCTTGGAGGGGCTAATCACAGATACGCAGTATTTT. It encodes CASSLEGLITDTQYF.